A selection of T cell receptor beta chains follows, all from one sample in a study of blood T cell repertoires in COVID-19. Profiled with immunoSEQ multiplex PCR; TCRdb holds only in-frame clones, not every one. The sample carries approximately 280,000 clones, roughly 89% recorded once. The sequenced sample consisted of peripheral blood. The receptors originated from a man aged 35 to 55 with acute or convalescent COVID-19. CDR3s include the opening cysteine and the closing phenylalanine or tryptophan. Each record gives: CDR3 protein, CDR3 DNA, CDR3 length, D gene, V gene, J gene. The D gene is left open where the match is weak.

cdr3_aa: CASSLLGTVSMTGYTF; cdr3_nt: TGTGCCAGCAGTTTACTAGGGACAGTTTCTATGACTGGCTACACCTTC; cdr3_length: 16; d_call: TRBD1; v_call: TRBV2; j_call: TRBJ1-2
cdr3_aa: CSVELPGKTNTGELFF; cdr3_nt: TGCAGCGTTGAACTCCCAGGGAAGACGAACACCGGGGAGCTGTTTTTT; cdr3_length: 16; d_call: .; v_call: TRBV29-1; j_call: TRBJ2-2
cdr3_aa: CAIGTRSGSYEQYF; cdr3_nt: TGTGCCATCGGTACCAGGTCAGGCTCCTACGAGCAGTACTTC; cdr3_length: 14; d_call: .; v_call: TRBV10-3; j_call: TRBJ2-7
cdr3_aa: CASGLQTGSPLHF; cdr3_nt: TGTGCTAGTGGTTTGCAAACTGGTTCACCCCTCCACTTT; cdr3_length: 13; d_call: .; v_call: TRBV12-5; j_call: TRBJ1-6
cdr3_aa: CASSSREGHNQPQHF; cdr3_nt: TGTGCCAGCAGCTCCAGGGAAGGCCACAATCAGCCCCAGCATTTT; cdr3_length: 15; d_call: .; v_call: TRBV7-8; j_call: TRBJ1-5
cdr3_aa: CASSLVQTGIYEQYF; cdr3_nt: TGTGCCAGCAGCTTAGTTCAGACAGGGATCTACGAGCAGTACTTC; cdr3_length: 15; d_call: TRBD1; v_call: TRBV11-2; j_call: TRBJ2-7
cdr3_aa: CASSSRGGYGYTF; cdr3_nt: TGTGCCAGCAGCTCCCGCGGGGGGTATGGCTACACCTTC; cdr3_length: 13; d_call: .; v_call: TRBV7-2; j_call: TRBJ1-2
cdr3_aa: CASRKPQGFSDTQYF; cdr3_nt: TGTGCCAGCAGGAAACCGCAGGGGTTCTCGGATACGCAGTATTTT; cdr3_length: 15; d_call: .; v_call: TRBV27; j_call: TRBJ2-3
cdr3_aa: CASSPDRAVRGYTF; cdr3_nt: TGTGCCAGCAGCCCGGACAGGGCCGTACGAGGCTACACCTTC; cdr3_length: 14; d_call: TRBD1; v_call: TRBV5-4; j_call: TRBJ1-2
cdr3_aa: CASSPRTGKDTQYF; cdr3_nt: TGTGCCAGCAGCCCAAGGACAGGGAAAGATACGCAGTATTTT; cdr3_length: 14; d_call: TRBD1; v_call: TRBV7-2; j_call: TRBJ2-3
cdr3_aa: CASSEYTTNSDTQYF; cdr3_nt: TGTGCCAGCAGTGAATATACGACAAACTCAGATACGCAGTATTTT; cdr3_length: 15; d_call: .; v_call: TRBV25-1; j_call: TRBJ2-3
cdr3_aa: CASSYGGRDKQYF; cdr3_nt: TGTGCCAGCAGTTACGGGGGCCGGGACAAGCAGTACTTC; cdr3_length: 13; d_call: .; v_call: TRBV6-2/TRBV6-3; j_call: TRBJ2-7
cdr3_aa: CASSAQRGMGNEQFF; cdr3_nt: TGTGCCAGCAGCGCCCAGCGGGGCATGGGCAATGAGCAGTTCTTC; cdr3_length: 15; d_call: TRBD2; v_call: TRBV7-3; j_call: TRBJ2-1
cdr3_aa: CAGAGGPDTGELFF; cdr3_nt: TGTGCTGGGGCGGGGGGGCCCGACACCGGGGAGCTGTTTTTT; cdr3_length: 14; d_call: TRBD2; v_call: TRBV6-5; j_call: TRBJ2-2
cdr3_aa: CASTREVYEQYF; cdr3_nt: TGTGCCAGCACCAGGGAGGTATACGAGCAGTACTTC; cdr3_length: 12; d_call: .; v_call: TRBV2; j_call: TRBJ2-7
cdr3_aa: CASSLQGDNEQFF; cdr3_nt: TGCGCCAGCAGCTTGCAGGGCGACAATGAGCAGTTCTTC; cdr3_length: 13; d_call: .; v_call: TRBV5-1; j_call: TRBJ2-1